This T cell receptor beta chain was recorded in a study of shared clonotypes between healthy human individuals. V lost 6 bases and J 1 base, leaving 13 bases between the germline ends. Germline V CDR1 and CDR2: MDHEN, SYDVKM. The CDR3 is made up of 14 amino acids. The repertoire was sequenced with immunoSEQ multiplex PCR; TCRdb's copy has only in-frame clones and lacks some. The repertoire includes roughly 680,000 clones, 72% of them detected once, and under 2% sits in the top ten. The receptor comes from a woman between 25 and 40 years old in good health. The V call is TRBV28, the J call TRBJ2-7; TRBD2 might be the D (6 bases). The specimen sequenced was memory CD4+ T cells sorted from blood. Subset here: CD45RA-negative fraction. CDR3 nucleotides: TGTGCCAGCAGCCAGCGGAGGGGTTCCTACGAGCAGTACTTC. Its protein is CASSQRRGSYEQYF.